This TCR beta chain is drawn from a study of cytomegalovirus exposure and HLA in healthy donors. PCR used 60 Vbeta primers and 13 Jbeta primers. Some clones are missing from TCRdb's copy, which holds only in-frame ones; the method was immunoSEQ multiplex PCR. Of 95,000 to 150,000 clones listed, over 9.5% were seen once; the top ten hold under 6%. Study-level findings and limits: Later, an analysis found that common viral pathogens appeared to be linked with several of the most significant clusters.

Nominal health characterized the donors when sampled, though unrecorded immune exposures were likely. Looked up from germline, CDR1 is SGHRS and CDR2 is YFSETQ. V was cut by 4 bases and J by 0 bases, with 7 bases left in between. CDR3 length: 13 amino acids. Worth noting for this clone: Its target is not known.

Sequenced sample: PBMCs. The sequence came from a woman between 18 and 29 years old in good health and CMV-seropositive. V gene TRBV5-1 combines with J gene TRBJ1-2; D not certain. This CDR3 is CASSPPANYGYTF. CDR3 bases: TGCGCCAGCAGCCCCCCAGCTAACTATGGCTACACCTTC.